Below, 24 T cell receptor beta chains from the same sample are listed, as sequenced in a study of Ad26.COV2.S vaccination and SARS-CoV-2 variants (dated by TCRdb to the early 2020s). The sample's treatment or condition label, in plain terms: around 19 received Ad26.COV2.S at low or high dose, single or two shots; about 5 received placebo; per-sample allocation not given. Repertoires of vaccine and placebo recipients were sequenced from samples taken on day 63 after the first injection. Libraries were built with the immunoSEQ multiplex PCR assay. This is the immuneACCESS table as TCRdb keeps it, with only in-frame sequences that have V and J called. A part of the clones is gone; compared with another copy, unresolved V genes explain less than half, and the rest is unexplained. In this sample the table shows more than 400,000 clones, about 90% of which occur a single time. The ten largest clonotypes hold 4.3% of the sample.

This material consisted of peripheral blood, taken in a trial of Ad26.COV2.S vaccine versus placebo. The receptor source for this set is a person aged 18-65 years who received the Ad26.COV2.S COVID-19 vaccine or a placebo.

The chain couples TRBV6-5 to TRBJ1-5; weak D call: TRBD1 (5 bases). Trimming stripped 6 bases from V and 3 bases from J, with 12 bases between. From germline, CDR1 is MNHEY and CDR2 SVGAGI. This CDR3 is 14 amino acids long. As DNA, the CDR3 is TGTGCCAGCAGCCGGGGGGGGAACAATCAGCCCCAGCATTTT. Encoded protein: CASSRGGNNQPQHF.

The rearrangement uses TRBV27 and TRBJ2-7, with D perhaps being TRBD1 or TRBD2 (6 bases each). Germline V gene sequence: CDR1 MNHEY, CDR2 SMNVEV (reference sequence). This CDR3 is 18 amino acids long. Trimming took off 2 bases at V and 4 bases at J, with 24 bases between the two ends. CDR3 sequence: CASSLQGSLALGFYEQYF. The CDR3 nucleotides read TGTGCCAGCAGTTTACAGGGGTCCCTAGCGTTAGGTTTTTACGAGCAGTACTTC.

CDR3 bases: TGTGCCAGCAGTGCCCCCTCTAGCGGGTACCAAGAGACCCAGTACTTC. Its protein is CASSAPSSGYQETQYF. The genes are TRBV2 and TRBJ2-5; 8 bases are shared with TRBD2. The germline V gene encodes CDR1 SNHLY and CDR2 FYNNEI. The CDR3 runs 16 residues. Trimming cost V 4 bases and J 0 bases; bases outside gene matches: 7.

The chain is built from TRBV28 and TRBJ2-7; D is perhaps TRBD1 or TRBD2 (6 bases each). The germline V and J ends were trimmed by 6 bases and 0 bases, with 21 bases remaining between them. The CDR3 contains 17 residues. The germline V gene encodes CDR1 MDHEN and CDR2 SYDVKM. The CDR3 DNA reads as TGTGCCAGCAGCCTCCTCTCGAGGGGGGAGAGCTCCTACGAGCAGTACTTC. Translation: CASSLLSRGESSYEQYF.

The chain carries TRBV28 and TRBJ2-7; 12 nucleotides line up with TRBD2. Germline loops: CDR1 MDHEN, CDR2 SYDVKM. The CDR3 has 15 amino acids. The V gene end was trimmed by 5 bases and the J gene end by 5 bases; junction bases not matched to a gene: 7. CDR3 DNA: TGTGCCAGCAGTATCCTAGCGGGAGGGCCCAACGAGCAGTACTTC. It yields the protein CASSILAGGPNEQYF.

V is TRBV3-1 (or the pseudogene TRBV3-2) and J is TRBJ1-4; D not certain. Per the germline V gene, CDR1 is LGHDT and CDR2 is YNNKEL (reference sequence). CDR3 length: 16 amino acids. V was pared by 0 bases and J by 0 bases, with 8 bases between. The CDR3 DNA sequence: TGTGCCAGCAGCCAAGATGGAGCAGCAACTAATGAAAAACTGTTTTTT. It specifies CASSQDGAATNEKLFF.

The rearrangement links TRBV4-2 to TRBJ2-1; TRBD2 is a possible D gene (5 bases). In germline, CDR1 is LGHNA, CDR2 YNFKEQ. Trimming stripped 3 bases from V and 0 bases from J, with 12 bases between. The CDR3 spans 16 residues. The CDR3 nucleotides read TGTGCCAGCAGCCATGGAGGCAGGAGCTCCTACAATGAGCAGTTCTTC. The encoded protein is CASSHGGRSSYNEQFF.

The rearrangement links TRBV5-8 to TRBJ1-2; D may be TRBD1 (6 bases). This CDR3 region has 15 residues. Germline loops: CDR1 SGHTS, CDR2 YDEGEE. Deletions cut 0 bases from V and 3 bases from J, with 12 bases between. The CDR3 here is CASSLVGQSDYGYTF. The CDR3 DNA reads TGTGCCAGCAGCTTGGTAGGACAGTCAGACTATGGCTACACCTTC.

V and J are TRBV18 and TRBJ2-5; 8 bases match TRBD2. V was pared by 2 bases and J by 4 bases, with 24 bases of the junction left unmatched. CDR3 size: 21 residues. Germline-derived CDR1 and CDR2 are KGHSH and LQKENI. The CDR3 here is CASSPFSPGSSGREVRETQYF. The CDR3 region has the DNA TGTGCCAGCTCACCATTCTCACCGGGGTCGTCTGGGCGGGAGGTCAGAGAGACCCAGTACTTC.

The rearrangement links TRBV5-4 to TRBJ2-7; D perhaps matches TRBD1 (6 bases). Germline assignment: CDR1 SGHNT and CDR2 YYREEE (reference sequence). Between the trimmed V and J ends, which lost 5 bases and 1 base, there was a span of 10 bases. This CDR3 comprises 13 residues. The DNA for the CDR3 is TGTGCCAGCAGATCACAGGGATCCTACGAGCAGTACTTC. Protein: CASRSQGSYEQYF.

This CDR3 is CASSVTAGSHYEQYF. The CDR3 DNA is TGTGCCAGCAGTGTGACCGCTGGGTCCCATTACGAGCAGTACTTC. This chain connects TRBV6-6 to TRBJ2-7, with D uncertain. The germline CDR1 and CDR2 sequences are MNHNY and SVGAGI (reference sequence). V was pared by 5 bases and J by 4 bases, with 18 bases between. The CDR3 has 15 amino acids.

This chain links TRBV27 with TRBJ2-1; 12 bases align to TRBD2. V lost 2 bases to trimming and J lost 15 bases; unmatched junction nucleotides: 14. Germline V gives CDR1 MNHEY, CDR2 SMNVEV (reference sequence). The CDR3 spans 16 residues. The CDR3 is CASSLAASSSGREWFF. CDR3 DNA sequence: TGTGCCAGCAGTTTAGCCGCGTCCTCTAGCGGGAGGGAGTGGTTCTTC.

The gene calls are TRBV15 and TRBJ1-2; tentatively, D is TRBD1 (5 bases). V was trimmed by 5 bases and J by 3 bases, leaving 13 bases between them. Germline-derived CDR1 and CDR2 are LNHNV and YYDKDF (reference sequence). CDR3 length: 14 residues. The CDR3 spells CATSPPGQDYGYTF. The CDR3 nucleotides are TGTGCCACCAGCCCCCCAGGACAAGACTATGGCTACACCTTC.

The chain combines TRBV29-1 with TRBJ2-1; a possible D gene is TRBD2 (6 bases). V dropped 3 bases and J dropped 4 bases, with 19 bases sitting between them. Germline V CDR1 and CDR2: SQVTM, ANQGSEA. This CDR3 is 16 amino acids long. The CDR3 loop reads CSVEDGGSGRYNEQFF. DNA of the CDR3: TGCAGCGTTGAGGATGGGGGGAGTGGTAGGTACAATGAGCAGTTCTTC.

This clone was observed once. The chain has TRBV6-2 or TRBV6-3 and TRBJ2-1, with 9 bases fitting TRBD2. The CDR3 totals 17 residues. V lost 6 bases, J lost 5 bases, and 14 bases stayed unmatched. Germline V gives CDR1 MNHEY, CDR2 SVGEGT. Here the CDR3 reads CASSQTLLAGLHNEQFF. CDR3 DNA: TGTGCCAGCAGCCAGACCCTCCTAGCGGGACTCCACAATGAGCAGTTCTTC.

This clone was detected only a few times. This sequence joins TRBV4-1 and TRBJ1-6; D gene uncertain. Germline V gene sequence: CDR1 MGHRA, CDR2 YSYEKL. V was trimmed by 2 bases and J by 5 bases, leaving 1 base between them. The CDR3 totals 12 residues. CDR3 nucleotide sequence: TGCGCCAGCAGCCAAAATAATTCACCCCTCCACTTT. This codes for CASSQNNSPLHF.

This clone has just one count. This rearrangement joins TRBV5-1 to TRBJ1-4, with D perhaps TRBD1 (6 bases). V was shortened by 3 bases and J by 8 bases, with 17 bases between the two germline ends. The CDR3 spans 15 residues. CDR1 is SGHRS, CDR2 YFSETQ, per germline. The DNA for the CDR3 is TGCGCCAGCAGCTCGACAGGAAGGGGGGAAGAAAAACTGTTTTTT. This gives the protein CASSSTGRGEEKLFF.

The chain joins TRBV9 to TRBJ1-6; no firm D call. V lost 2 bases and J lost 10, with 13 bases in between. The CDR3 sequence is 14 residues long. CDR1 is SGDLS and CDR2 is YYNGEE in the germline V gene. CDR3 protein: CASSVDAGFSPLHF. Written as DNA, the CDR3 is TGTGCCAGCAGCGTTGACGCAGGTTTCTCACCCCTCCACTTT.

The chain recombines TRBV18 with TRBJ2-2; D gene uncertain. Deletions cut 3 bases from V and 0 bases from J, with 8 bases between. CDR3 length: 15 amino acids. Germline V lookup: CDR1 KGHSH, CDR2 LQKENI. CDR3 loop: CASSPPQPNTGELFF. As DNA, the CDR3 is TGTGCCAGCTCACCCCCGCAACCGAACACCGGGGAGCTGTTTTTT.

The chain has TRBV24-1 and TRBJ1-2; 9 bases line up with TRBD1. Germline assignment: CDR1 KGHDR and CDR2 SFDVKD. The CDR3 covers 14 residues. With 2 bases clipped from V and 3 bases from J, the junction kept 0 bases outside the gene matches. CDR3 sequence (DNA): TGTGCCACCAGTGATTGGGACAGGGACTATGGCTACACCTTC. Its protein product is CATSDWDRDYGYTF.

The V and J genes are TRBV23-1 and TRBJ2-6; no firm D call. TRBV23-1 counts as an open reading frame of uncertain function. V was clipped by 2 bases and J by 0 bases, with 8 bases between them. The CDR3 is 16 residues long. The CDR3 is CASSQKVHSGANVLTF. The CDR3 bases are TGCGCCAGCAGTCAAAAGGTCCACTCTGGGGCCAACGTCCTGACTTTC.

This chain uses TRBV11-2 with TRBJ2-7; D not resolved. V was clipped by 5 bases and J by 3 bases, with 14 bases between them. The CDR3 runs to 14 residues. Germline V gene sequence: CDR1 SGHAT, CDR2 FQNNGV. The CDR3 DNA reads TGTGCCAGCAGCCCAGTAGAAAGGCGCTACGAGCAGTACTTC. Its protein is CASSPVERRYEQYF.

The chain links TRBV27 to TRBJ2-3; TRBD1 is a possible D gene (6 bases). The germline CDR1 and CDR2 sequences are MNHEY and SMNVEV (reference sequence). The CDR3 is made up of 19 amino acids. With 6 bases removed from V and 0 bases from J, the gap between germline ends came to 25 bases. In DNA, the CDR3 is TGTGCCAGCAGCAAACTCATACCCCCGACAGGTACTAGCACAGATACGCAGTATTTT. Translation: CASSKLIPPTGTSTDTQYF.

V gene TRBV2 combines with J gene TRBJ2-2; D remains unclear. Germline V gives CDR1 SNHLY, CDR2 FYNNEI. Trimming stripped 1 base from V and 6 bases from J, with 6 bases between. There are 13 residues in the CDR3. Here the CDR3 reads CASSEGLPGELFF. CDR3 DNA: TGTGCCAGCAGTGAAGGTCTGCCCGGGGAGCTGTTTTTT.